This is a list of T cell receptor beta chains from one sample in a study of human T cells and chemical hapten exposure. TCRdb called the RACE reads again in MiXCR, with one record for every CDR3 protein. The sample lists 95,000 to 150,000 distinct CDR3 sequences, roughly 10% occurring once. The source material was whole blood, sampled in connection with sensitization to the hapten diphenylcyclopropenone (DPC). All receptors come from a woman aged 45-65 years with alopecia areata. Some clones in this sample may be carry-over from other donors' samples. The CDR3 runs from the conserved cysteine through the conserved F or W. Each record gives: clone size, J gene, D gene, V gene, CDR3 protein, CDR3 DNA. D genes are given only for firm matches. Not all rows give a size; the values are once, few, many and, for expanded clones, a class.

abundance: many
j_gene: TRBJ2-3
d_gene: TRBD2
v_gene: TRBV20-1
CDR3aa: CSASASGSTDTQYF
CDR3nt: TGCAGTGCTAGTGCTAGCGGGAGCACAGATACGCAGTATTTT

abundance: many
j_gene: TRBJ2-6
d_gene: .
v_gene: TRBV7-2
CDR3aa: CASSLEGSSGANVLTF
CDR3nt: TGTGCCAGCAGCTTAGAAGGGAGCTCTGGGGCCAACGTCCTGACTTTC

abundance: few
j_gene: TRBJ1-2
d_gene: TRBD1
v_gene: TRBV13
CDR3aa: CASSQEGGEQGNYGYTF
CDR3nt: TGTGCCAGCAGTCAAGAGGGCGGAGAACAGGGGAACTATGGCTACACCTTC

abundance: .
j_gene: TRBJ2-2
d_gene: .
v_gene: TRBV10-3
CDR3aa: CAISVRDNWDTGELFF
CDR3nt: TGTGCCATCAGTGTAAGGGACAACTGGGACACCGGGGAGCTGTTTTTT

abundance: many
j_gene: TRBJ2-5
d_gene: .
v_gene: TRBV6-6
CDR3aa: CASSYAGETQYF
CDR3nt: TGTGCCAGCAGTTACGCAGGGGAGACCCAGTACTTC

abundance: few
j_gene: TRBJ1-5
d_gene: TRBD1
v_gene: TRBV10-3
CDR3aa: CATLDRENQPQHF
CDR3nt: TGTGCCACCCTAGACAGGGAAAATCAGCCCCAGCATTTT

abundance: many
j_gene: TRBJ1-1
d_gene: .
v_gene: TRBV29-1
CDR3aa: CSFGQSLHTEAFF
CDR3nt: TGCAGCTTCGGACAGTCGTTGCACACTGAAGCTTTCTTT

abundance: .
j_gene: TRBJ1-5
d_gene: .
v_gene: TRBV27
CDR3aa: CASSNQAWGQHNQPQHF
CDR3nt: TGTGCCAGCAGTAACCAAGCTTGGGGGCAGCACAATCAGCCCCAGCATTTT

abundance: few
j_gene: TRBJ1-5
d_gene: .
v_gene: TRBV20-1
CDR3aa: CSARDPESNQPQHF
CDR3nt: TGCAGTGCTAGAGATCCCGAGAGCAATCAGCCCCAGCATTTT

abundance: .
j_gene: TRBJ1-1
d_gene: .
v_gene: TRBV28
CDR3aa: CASTRGRGETEAFF
CDR3nt: TGTGCCAGCACTCGGGGGCGCGGGGAGACTGAAGCTTTCTTT

abundance: .
j_gene: TRBJ2-1
d_gene: TRBD2
v_gene: TRBV6-5
CDR3aa: CASSPAGTNNEQFF
CDR3nt: TGTGCCAGCAGTCCAGCCGGGACTAACAATGAGCAGTTCTTC

abundance: .
j_gene: TRBJ2-7
d_gene: TRBD1
v_gene: TRBV7-2
CDR3aa: CASSPTGTGPYEQYF
CDR3nt: TGTGCCAGCAGCCCCACCGGGACAGGTCCCTACGAGCAGTACTTC

abundance: many
j_gene: TRBJ2-3
d_gene: TRBD2
v_gene: TRBV20-1
CDR3aa: CSARDHSGGSTDTQYF
CDR3nt: TGCAGTGCTAGAGATCATAGCGGGGGAAGCACAGATACGCAGTATTTT

abundance: .
j_gene: TRBJ2-7
d_gene: TRBD1
v_gene: TRBV7-9
CDR3aa: CASSPDRGFNEQYF
CDR3nt: TGTGCCAGCAGCCCGGACAGGGGATTCAACGAGCAGTACTTC

abundance: .
j_gene: TRBJ2-7
d_gene: .
v_gene: TRBV20-1
CDR3aa: CSASGDGSYEQYF
CDR3nt: TGCAGTGCTAGCGGGGACGGCTCCTACGAGCAGTACTTC

abundance: few
j_gene: TRBJ1-2
d_gene: .
v_gene: TRBV6-5
CDR3aa: CASSYYQGPGYTF
CDR3nt: TGTGCCAGCAGCTACTACCAGGGGCCCGGCTACACCTTC

abundance: .
j_gene: TRBJ1-1
d_gene: TRBD1
v_gene: TRBV2
CDR3aa: CASRAFGQGAQDTEAFF
CDR3nt: TGTGCCAGCAGGGCCTTTGGACAGGGGGCGCAGGACACTGAAGCTTTCTTT

abundance: .
j_gene: TRBJ1-1
d_gene: TRBD1
v_gene: TRBV5-6
CDR3aa: CASSKATGVTEAFF
CDR3nt: TGTGCCAGCAGCAAAGCGACAGGGGTCACTGAAGCTTTCTTT

abundance: many
j_gene: TRBJ1-5
d_gene: .
v_gene: TRBV27
CDR3aa: CASSLRGSNQPQHF
CDR3nt: TGTGCCAGCAGTTTGCGTGGAAGCAATCAGCCCCAGCATTTT

abundance: .
j_gene: TRBJ1-1
d_gene: .
v_gene: TRBV7-8
CDR3aa: CASSSGWGTEAFF
CDR3nt: TGTGCCAGCAGTTCCGGCTGGGGCACTGAAGCTTTCTTT

abundance: few
j_gene: TRBJ2-7
d_gene: TRBD1
v_gene: TRBV3-1
CDR3aa: CASSQGQGGPYEQYF
CDR3nt: TGTGCCAGCAGCCAAGGACAGGGTGGTCCCTACGAGCAGTACTTC

abundance: few
j_gene: TRBJ1-2
d_gene: TRBD1
v_gene: TRBV12-3/TRBV12-4
CDR3aa: CASSPTGFLYGYTF
CDR3nt: TGTGCCAGCAGCCCGACAGGGTTTCTCTATGGCTACACCTTC

abundance: few
j_gene: TRBJ2-7
d_gene: .
v_gene: TRBV5-1
CDR3aa: CASSLAGTVSYEQYF
CDR3nt: TGCGCCAGCAGCTTGGCAGGTACAGTCTCCTACGAGCAGTACTTC

abundance: .
j_gene: TRBJ2-3
d_gene: TRBD2
v_gene: TRBV6-2/TRBV6-3
CDR3aa: CASSAWTSGRADTQYF
CDR3nt: TGTGCCAGCAGTGCGTGGACTAGCGGGAGGGCTGATACGCAGTATTTT

abundance: .
j_gene: TRBJ2-5
d_gene: TRBD2
v_gene: TRBV20-1
CDR3aa: CSVFPGLAGAGETQYF
CDR3nt: TGCAGTGTTTTCCCGGGACTAGCGGGAGCGGGGGAGACCCAGTACTTC

abundance: .
j_gene: TRBJ2-7
d_gene: TRBD1
v_gene: TRBV4-2
CDR3aa: CASSQDSGTGSYEQYF
CDR3nt: TGTGCCAGCAGCCAAGATTCCGGGACAGGTTCCTACGAGCAGTACTTC